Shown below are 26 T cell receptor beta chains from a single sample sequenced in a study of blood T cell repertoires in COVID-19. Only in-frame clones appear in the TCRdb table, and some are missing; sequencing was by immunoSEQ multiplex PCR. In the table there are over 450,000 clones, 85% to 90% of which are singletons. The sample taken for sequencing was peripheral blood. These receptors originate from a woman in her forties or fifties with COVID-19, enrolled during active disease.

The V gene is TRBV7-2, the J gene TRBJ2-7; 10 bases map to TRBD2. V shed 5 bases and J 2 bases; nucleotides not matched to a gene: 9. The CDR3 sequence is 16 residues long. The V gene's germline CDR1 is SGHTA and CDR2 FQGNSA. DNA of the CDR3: TGTGCCAGCAGCCCGAACCGACTAGCGGGCACCTACGAGCAGTACTTC. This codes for CASSPNRLAGTYEQYF. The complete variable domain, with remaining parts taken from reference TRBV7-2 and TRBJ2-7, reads GAGVSQSPSNKVTEKGKDVELRCDPISGHTALYWYRQSLGQGLEFLIYFQGNSAPDKSGLPSDRFSAERTGGSVSTLTIQRTQQEDSAVYLCASSPNRLAGTYEQYFGPGTRLTVT.

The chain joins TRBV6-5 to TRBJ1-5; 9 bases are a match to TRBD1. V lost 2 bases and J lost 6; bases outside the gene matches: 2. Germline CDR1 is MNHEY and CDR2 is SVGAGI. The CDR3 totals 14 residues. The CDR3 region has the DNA TGTGCCAGCAGTTACGGACAGGGGATTCAGCCCCAGCATTTT. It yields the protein CASSYGQGIQPQHF.

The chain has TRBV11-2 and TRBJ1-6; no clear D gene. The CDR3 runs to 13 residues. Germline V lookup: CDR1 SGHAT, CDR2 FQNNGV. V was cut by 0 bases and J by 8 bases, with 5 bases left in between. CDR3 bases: TGTGCCAGCAGCTTAGACGGGGATTCACCCCTCCACTTT. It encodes CASSLDGDSPLHF.

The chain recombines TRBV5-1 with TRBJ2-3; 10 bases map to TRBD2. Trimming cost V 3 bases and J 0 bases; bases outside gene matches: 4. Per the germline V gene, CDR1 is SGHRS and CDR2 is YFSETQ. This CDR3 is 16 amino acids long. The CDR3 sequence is CASSSRTSGSTDTQYF. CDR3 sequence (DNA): TGCGCCAGCAGCTCTCGGACTAGCGGAAGCACAGATACGCAGTATTTT.

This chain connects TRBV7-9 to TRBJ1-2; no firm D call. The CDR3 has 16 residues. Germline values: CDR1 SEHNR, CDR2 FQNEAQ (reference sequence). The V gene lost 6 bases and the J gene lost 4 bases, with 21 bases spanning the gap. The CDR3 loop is CASSRAGAFFGYGYTF. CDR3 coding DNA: TGTGCCAGCAGTCGTGCAGGTGCCTTCTTCGGCTATGGCTACACCTTC.

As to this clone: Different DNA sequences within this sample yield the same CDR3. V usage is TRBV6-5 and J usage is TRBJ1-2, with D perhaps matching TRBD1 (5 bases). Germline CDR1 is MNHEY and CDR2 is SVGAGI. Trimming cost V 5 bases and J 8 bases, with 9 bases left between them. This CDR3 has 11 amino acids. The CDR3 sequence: CASSPGGGYTF. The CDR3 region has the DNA TGTGCCAGCAGTCCCGGGGGGGGCTACACCTTC.

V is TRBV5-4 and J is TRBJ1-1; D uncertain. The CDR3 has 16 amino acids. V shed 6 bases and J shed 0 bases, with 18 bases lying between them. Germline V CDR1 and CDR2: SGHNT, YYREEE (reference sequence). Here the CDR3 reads CASTTQRRGLNTEAFF. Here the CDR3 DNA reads TGTGCCAGCACCACTCAGAGGCGAGGGTTGAACACTGAAGCTTTCTTT.

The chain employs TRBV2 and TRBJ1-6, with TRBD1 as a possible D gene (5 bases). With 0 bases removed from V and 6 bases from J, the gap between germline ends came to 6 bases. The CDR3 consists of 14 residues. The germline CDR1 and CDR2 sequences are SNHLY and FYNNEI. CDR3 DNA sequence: TGTGCCAGCAGTGAAGCGCAGGGTAATTCACCCCTCCACTTT. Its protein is CASSEAQGNSPLHF.

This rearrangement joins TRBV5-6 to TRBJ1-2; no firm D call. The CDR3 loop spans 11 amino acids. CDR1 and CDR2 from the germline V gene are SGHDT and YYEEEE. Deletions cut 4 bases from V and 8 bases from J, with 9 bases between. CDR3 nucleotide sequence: TGTGCCAGCAGCGAGGTAGGCGGCTACACCTTC. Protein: CASSEVGGYTF.

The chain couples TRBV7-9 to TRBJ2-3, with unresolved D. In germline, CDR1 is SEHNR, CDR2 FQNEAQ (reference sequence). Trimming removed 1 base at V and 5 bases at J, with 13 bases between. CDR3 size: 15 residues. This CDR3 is CASSLGITFRDTQYF. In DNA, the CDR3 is TGTGCCAGCAGCTTAGGTATAACTTTTCGAGATACGCAGTATTTT.

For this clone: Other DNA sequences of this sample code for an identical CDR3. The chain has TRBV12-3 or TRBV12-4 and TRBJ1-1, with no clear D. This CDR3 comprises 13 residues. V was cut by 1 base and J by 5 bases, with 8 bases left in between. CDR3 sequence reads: CASSLGASTEAFF. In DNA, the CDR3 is TGTGCCAGCAGTTTAGGGGCCAGTACTGAAGCTTTCTTT.

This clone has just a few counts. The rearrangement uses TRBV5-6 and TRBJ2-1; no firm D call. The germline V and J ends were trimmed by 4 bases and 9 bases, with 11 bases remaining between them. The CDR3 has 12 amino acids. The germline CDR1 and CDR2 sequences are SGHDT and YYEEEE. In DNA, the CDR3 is TGTGCCAGCAGCCCATTAATCGGTGAGCAGTTCTTC. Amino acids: CASSPLIGEQFF. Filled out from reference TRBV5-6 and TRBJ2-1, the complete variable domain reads DAGVTQSPTHLIKTRGQQVTLRCSPKSGHDTVSWYQQALGQGPQFIFQYYEEEERQRGNFPDRFSGHQFPNYSSELNVNALLLGDSALYLCASSPLIGEQFFGPGTRLTVL.

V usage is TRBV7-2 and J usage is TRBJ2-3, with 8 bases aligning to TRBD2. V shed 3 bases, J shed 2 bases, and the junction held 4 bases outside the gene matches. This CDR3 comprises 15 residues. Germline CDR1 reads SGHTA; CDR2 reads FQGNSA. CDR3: CASSFRGGTTDTQYF. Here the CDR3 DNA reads TGTGCCAGCAGCTTTCGGGGGGGCACCACAGATACGCAGTATTTT.

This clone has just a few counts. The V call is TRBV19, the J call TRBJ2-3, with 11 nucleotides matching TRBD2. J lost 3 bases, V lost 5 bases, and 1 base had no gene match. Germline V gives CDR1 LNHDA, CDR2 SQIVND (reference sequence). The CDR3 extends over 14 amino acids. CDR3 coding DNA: TGTGCCAGTAGTCCTAGCGGGGGGACAGATACGCAGTATTTT. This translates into CASSPSGGTDTQYF.

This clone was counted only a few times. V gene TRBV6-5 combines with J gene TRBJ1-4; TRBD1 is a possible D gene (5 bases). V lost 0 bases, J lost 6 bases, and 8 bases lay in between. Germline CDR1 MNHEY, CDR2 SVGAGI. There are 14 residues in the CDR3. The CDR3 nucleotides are TGTGCCAGCAGTTACTCCCGCAGGGATGAAAAACTGTTTTTT. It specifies CASSYSRRDEKLFF.

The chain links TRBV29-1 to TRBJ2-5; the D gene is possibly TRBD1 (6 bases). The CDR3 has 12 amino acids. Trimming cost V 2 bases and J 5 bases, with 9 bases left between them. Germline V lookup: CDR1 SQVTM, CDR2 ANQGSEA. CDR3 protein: CSVERQAETQYF. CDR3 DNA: TGCAGCGTTGAACGACAGGCGGAGACCCAGTACTTC.

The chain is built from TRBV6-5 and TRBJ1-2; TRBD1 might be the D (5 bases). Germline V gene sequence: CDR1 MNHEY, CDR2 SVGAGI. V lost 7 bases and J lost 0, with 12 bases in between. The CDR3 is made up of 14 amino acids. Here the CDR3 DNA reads TGTGCCAGCATAGGGGTATGGGCTAACTATGGCTACACCTTC. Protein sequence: CASIGVWANYGYTF.

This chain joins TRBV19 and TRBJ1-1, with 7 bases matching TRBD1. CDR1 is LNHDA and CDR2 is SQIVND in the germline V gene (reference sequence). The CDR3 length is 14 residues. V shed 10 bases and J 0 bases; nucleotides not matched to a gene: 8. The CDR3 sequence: CATTQGLMNTEAFF. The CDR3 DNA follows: TGTGCCACTACACAGGGGCTAATGAACACTGAAGCTTTCTTT.

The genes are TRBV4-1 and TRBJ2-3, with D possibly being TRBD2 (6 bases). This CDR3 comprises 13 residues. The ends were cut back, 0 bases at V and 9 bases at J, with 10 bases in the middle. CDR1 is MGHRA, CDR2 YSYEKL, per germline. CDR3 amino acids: CASSQDSLATQYF. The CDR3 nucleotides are TGCGCCAGCAGCCAAGATAGCCTAGCGACGCAGTATTTT.

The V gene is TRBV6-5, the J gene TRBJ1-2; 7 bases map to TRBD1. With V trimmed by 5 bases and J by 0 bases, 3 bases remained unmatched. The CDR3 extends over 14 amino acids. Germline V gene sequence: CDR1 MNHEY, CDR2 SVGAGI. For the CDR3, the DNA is TGTGCCAGCAGTAAGGACAGGACTAACTATGGCTACACCTTC. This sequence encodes CASSKDRTNYGYTF.

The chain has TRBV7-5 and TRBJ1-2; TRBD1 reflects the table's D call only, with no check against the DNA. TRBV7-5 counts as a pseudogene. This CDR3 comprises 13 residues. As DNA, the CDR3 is TGTGCCAGCGACAGACAGTTCGGCTATGGCTACACCTTC. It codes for CASDRQFGYGYTF.

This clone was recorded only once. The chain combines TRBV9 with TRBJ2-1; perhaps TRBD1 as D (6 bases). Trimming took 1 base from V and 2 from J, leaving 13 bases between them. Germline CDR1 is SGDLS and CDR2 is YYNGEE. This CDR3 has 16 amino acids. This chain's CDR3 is CASSVMGQGTYNEQFF. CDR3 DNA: TGTGCCAGCAGCGTAATGGGGCAGGGGACCTACAATGAGCAGTTCTTC.

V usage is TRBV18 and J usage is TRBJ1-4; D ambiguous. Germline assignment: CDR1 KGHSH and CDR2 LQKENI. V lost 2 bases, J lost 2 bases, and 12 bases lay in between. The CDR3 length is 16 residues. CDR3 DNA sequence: TGTGCCAGCTCACCAACCCACGGGGTTACTAATGAAAAACTGTTTTTT. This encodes CASSPTHGVTNEKLFF.

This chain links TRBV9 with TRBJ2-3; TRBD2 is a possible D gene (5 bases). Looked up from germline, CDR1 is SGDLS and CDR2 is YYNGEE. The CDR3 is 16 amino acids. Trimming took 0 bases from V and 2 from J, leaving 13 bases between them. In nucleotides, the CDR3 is TGTGCCAGCAGCGTAGAAGACTACTCCTCCACAGATACGCAGTATTTT. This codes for CASSVEDYSSTDTQYF.

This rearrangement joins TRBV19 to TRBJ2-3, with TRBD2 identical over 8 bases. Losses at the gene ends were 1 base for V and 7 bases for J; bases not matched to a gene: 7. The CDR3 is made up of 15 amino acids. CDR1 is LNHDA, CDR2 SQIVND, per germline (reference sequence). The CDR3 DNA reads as TGTGCCAGTAGTATAGGCGGGGGGCTCTCTCATACGCAGTATTTT. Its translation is CASSIGGGLSHTQYF.

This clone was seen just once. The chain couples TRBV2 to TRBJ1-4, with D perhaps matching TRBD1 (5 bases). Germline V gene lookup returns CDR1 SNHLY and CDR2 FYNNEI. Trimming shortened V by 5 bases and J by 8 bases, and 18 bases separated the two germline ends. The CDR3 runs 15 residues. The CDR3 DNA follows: TGTGCCAGCAGTTTAGCTCAGGGAGCGGGGGAAAAACTGTTTTTT. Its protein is CASSLAQGAGEKLFF.